Described below is a single T cell receptor beta chain sequence and its context. The antigen remains undetermined. Primers for the PCR totalled 60 Vbeta and 13 Jbeta. This table comes from immunoSEQ multiplex PCR, and its TCRdb copy is limited to in-frame clones, with some not included. The sample has roughly 100,000 clones, 60% to 85% seen once. These data are taken from a study of cytomegalovirus exposure and HLA in healthy donors. Study-wide background: As released early, the data held 80 million to 90 million unique TCRs from HLA-typed donors. General study points: In a later analysis, most CMV-associated TCR beta chains appeared HLA-restricted. In all likelihood, a cluster of highly shared sequence variants was a sequencing artifact. By HLA locus, TCR association rates varied in a later analysis, with DRB1 showing the most and HLA-C the fewest.

CDR1 is MNHEY and CDR2 is SMNVEV in the germline V gene (reference sequence). This CDR3 region has 14 residues. The trim removed 6 bases at V and 11 bases at J, leaving 12 bases unmatched. Sequences were obtained from PBMCs. This TCR was sampled from a man aged 50 to 59 in good health and CMV-seropositive. The chain joins TRBV27 to TRBJ1-4; 7 bases are a match to TRBD1. CDR3 in DNA: TGTGCCAGCAGCACCGGGACAGAAGCTTGGAAACTGTTTTTT. Translating gives CASSTGTEAWKLFF.